This TCR beta chain emerged from a study of blood T cell repertoires in COVID-19. In the study overall: The United States, Italy and Spain supplied acute and convalescent COVID-19 samples.

In the original workflow: Amplification of reference gene primers provided the estimated nucleated cell counts. Repertoires were generated with immunoSEQ multiplex PCR, while TCRdb's copy carries only in-frame clones and drops some. For V, J and clone size, that table is used; D and trimming come from the DNA. This sample has about 220,000 clones, with roughly 85% found just once. This CDR3 has 15 amino acids. From germline, CDR1 is LGHDT and CDR2 YNNKEL (reference sequence). Unmatched junction bases numbered 12, after V lost 4 bases and J lost 6 bases. While infection was still active, Seattle patients were enrolled and then followed longitudinally.

The source is a woman between 65 and 79 years old with COVID-19, enrolled during active disease. Sequenced material: peripheral blood. The chain combines TRBV3-1 (or the pseudogene TRBV3-2) with TRBJ2-7; 7 nucleotides align to TRBD1. In DNA, the CDR3 is TGTGCCAGCAGCCCCCTCAGGGACAGATCGGGCGAGCAGTACTTC. This sequence encodes CASSPLRDRSGEQYF.